The clone carrying this T cell receptor (beta chain) was detected a few times. Its antigen remains unidentified. Authors' analysis steps: From around 20,000 to 690,000 TCRs were found per sample, with a median of approximately 96,000. TCRdb re-analysed the RACE reads in MiXCR, keeping a single row per CDR3 protein. These V and J calls originate from TCRdb's pipeline instead of the authors' own analysis. The table lists roughly 75,000 distinct CDR3 sequences, around 9.3% of them singletons. This specimen belongs to a study of human T cells and chemical hapten exposure. V was clipped by 1 base and J by 2 bases, with 8 bases between them. Germline V gives CDR1 MNHEY, CDR2 SMNVEV (reference sequence). The CDR3 covers 14 residues. Findings and caveats of the study: Unchanged with DPC sensitization were TCRs above 1 in 1000 frequency.

Time point of the sample: healthy volunteer bleed at 6 weeks. Someone pulled total RNA out of unfractionated whole blood. The receptor comes from a female donor in good health. Some clones in this sample may be carry-over from other donors' samples. The V gene is TRBV27, the J gene TRBJ2-5; D gene uncertain. Sequenced: whole blood. CDR3 bases: TGTGCCAGCAGTTTATGGGCAGGACAAGAGACCCAGTACTTC. Amino acids: CASSLWAGQETQYF.